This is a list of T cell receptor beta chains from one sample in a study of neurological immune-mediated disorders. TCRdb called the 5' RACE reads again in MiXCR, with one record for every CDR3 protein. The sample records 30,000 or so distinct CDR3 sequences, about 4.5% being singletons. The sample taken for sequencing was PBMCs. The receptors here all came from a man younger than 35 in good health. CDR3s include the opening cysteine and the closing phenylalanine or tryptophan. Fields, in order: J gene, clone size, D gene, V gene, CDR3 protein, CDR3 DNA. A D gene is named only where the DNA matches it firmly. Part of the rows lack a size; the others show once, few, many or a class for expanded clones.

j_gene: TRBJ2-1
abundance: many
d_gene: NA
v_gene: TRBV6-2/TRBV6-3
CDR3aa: CASTHRGSSDYNEQFF
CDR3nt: TGTGCCAGCACTCACCGCGGGTCCTCGGACTACAATGAGCAGTTCTTC

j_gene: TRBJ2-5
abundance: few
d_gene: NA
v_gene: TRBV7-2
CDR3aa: CASSSGPRETQYF
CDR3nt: TGTGCCAGCAGCTCGGGACCACGCGAGACCCAGTACTTC

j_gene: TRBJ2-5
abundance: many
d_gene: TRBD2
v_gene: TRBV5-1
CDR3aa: CASSSTSGGETQYF
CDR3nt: TGCGCCAGCAGCTCGACTAGCGGGGGAGAGACCCAGTACTTC

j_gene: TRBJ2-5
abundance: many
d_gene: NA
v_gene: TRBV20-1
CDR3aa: CSARDWAETQETQYF
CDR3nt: TGCAGTGCTAGAGATTGGGCGGAGACCCAAGAGACCCAGTACTTC

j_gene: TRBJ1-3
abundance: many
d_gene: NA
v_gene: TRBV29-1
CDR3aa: CSVWGPTTGNTIYF
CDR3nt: TGCAGCGTGTGGGGCCCAACTACTGGAAACACCATATATTTT

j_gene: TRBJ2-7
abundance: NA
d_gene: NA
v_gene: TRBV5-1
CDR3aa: CASTSSPTDRYEQYF
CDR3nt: TGCGCCAGCACTTCTTCCCCCACCGACCGGTACGAGCAGTACTTC

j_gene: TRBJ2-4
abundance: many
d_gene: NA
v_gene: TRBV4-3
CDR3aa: CASSQDRTSTMGKNIQYF
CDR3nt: TGCGCCAGCAGCCAAGATAGGACATCCACCATGGGCAAAAACATTCAGTACTTC

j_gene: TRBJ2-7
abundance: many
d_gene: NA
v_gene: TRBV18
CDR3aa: CASSPPGNEQYF
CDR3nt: TGTGCCAGCTCACCACCCGGGAACGAGCAGTACTTC

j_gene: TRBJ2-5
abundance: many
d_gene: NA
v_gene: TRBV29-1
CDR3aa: CSVVGWEETQYF
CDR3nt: TGCAGCGTTGTTGGTTGGGAAGAGACCCAGTACTTC

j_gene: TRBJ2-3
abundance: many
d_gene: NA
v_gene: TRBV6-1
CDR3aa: CASSETGRTDTQYF
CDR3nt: TGTGCCAGCAGTGAGACGGGGCGCACAGATACGCAGTATTTT

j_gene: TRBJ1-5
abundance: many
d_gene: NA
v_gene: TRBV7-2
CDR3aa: CASSRDQGFPYLQPQHF
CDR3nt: TGTGCCAGCAGCCGAGATCAGGGGTTCCCCTACCTTCAGCCCCAGCATTTT

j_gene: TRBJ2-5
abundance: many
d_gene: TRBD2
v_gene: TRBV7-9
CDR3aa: CASSPDGGVQTQYF
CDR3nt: TGTGCCAGCAGCCCAGACGGGGGGGTTCAGACCCAGTACTTC

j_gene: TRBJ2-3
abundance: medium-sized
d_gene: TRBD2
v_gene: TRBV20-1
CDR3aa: CSGVAGGTDTQYF
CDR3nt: TGCAGCGGAGTAGCGGGGGGAACAGATACGCAGTATTTT

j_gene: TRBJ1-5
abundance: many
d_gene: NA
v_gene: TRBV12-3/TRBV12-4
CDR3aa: CASSGGRGQPQHF
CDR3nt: TGTGCCAGCAGCGGGGGGAGGGGTCAGCCCCAGCATTTT

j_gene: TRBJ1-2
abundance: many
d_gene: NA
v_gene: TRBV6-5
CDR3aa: CASRVRDTDNYGYTF
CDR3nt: TGTGCCAGCAGGGTCCGGGACACCGATAACTATGGCTACACCTTC

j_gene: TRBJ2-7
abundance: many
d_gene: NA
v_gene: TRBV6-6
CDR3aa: CASSYDPYSYEQYF
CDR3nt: TGTGCCAGCAGTTACGACCCATACTCCTACGAGCAGTACTTC

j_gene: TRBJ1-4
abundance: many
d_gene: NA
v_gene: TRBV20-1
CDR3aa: CSASGATEKLFF
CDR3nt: TGCAGTGCTAGCGGCGCGACTGAAAAACTGTTTTTT

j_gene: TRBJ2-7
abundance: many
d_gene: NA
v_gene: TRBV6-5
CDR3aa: CASWAGAGYEQYF
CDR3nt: TGTGCCAGCTGGGCAGGGGCAGGCTACGAGCAGTACTTC

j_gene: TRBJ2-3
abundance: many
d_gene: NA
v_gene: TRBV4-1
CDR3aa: CASSQDRKGDTQYF
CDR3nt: TGCGCCAGCAGCCAAGATCGGAAGGGGGATACGCAGTATTTT

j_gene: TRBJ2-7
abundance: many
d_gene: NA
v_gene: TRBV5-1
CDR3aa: CASSLAGWGVYEQYF
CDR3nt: TGCGCCAGCAGCTTGGCCGGGTGGGGGGTCTACGAGCAGTACTTC

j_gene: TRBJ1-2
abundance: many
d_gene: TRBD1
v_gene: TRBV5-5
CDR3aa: CASSRPGQGIHGYTF
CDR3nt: TGTGCCAGCAGCCGCCCGGGACAGGGGATTCATGGCTACACCTTC

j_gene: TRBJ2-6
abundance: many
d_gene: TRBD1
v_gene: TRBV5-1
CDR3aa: CASSSIGTGGRSGANVLTF
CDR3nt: TGCGCCAGCAGCTCAATCGGGACAGGGGGTCGCTCTGGGGCCAACGTCCTGACTTTC

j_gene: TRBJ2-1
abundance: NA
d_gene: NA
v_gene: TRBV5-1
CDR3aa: CASSDGGLYNEQFF
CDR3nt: TGCGCCAGCAGCGACGGGGGGCTCTACAATGAGCAGTTCTTC

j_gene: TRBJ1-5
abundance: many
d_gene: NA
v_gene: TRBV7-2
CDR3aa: CASSSVGGGQPQHF
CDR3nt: TGTGCCAGCAGCTCAGTTGGGGGCGGTCAGCCCCAGCATTTT

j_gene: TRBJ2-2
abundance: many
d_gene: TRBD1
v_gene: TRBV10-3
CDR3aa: CASQDLTGTGTGELFF
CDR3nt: TGTGCCAGTCAAGACCTGACAGGGACGGGCACCGGGGAGCTGTTTTTT

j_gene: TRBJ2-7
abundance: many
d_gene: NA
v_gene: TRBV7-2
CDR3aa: CASSLGGGLYEQYF
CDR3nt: TGTGCCAGCAGCTTGGGCGGGGGCCTGTACGAGCAGTACTTC

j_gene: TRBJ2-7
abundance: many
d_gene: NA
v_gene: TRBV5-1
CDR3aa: CASSLAGDSSYEQYF
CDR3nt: TGCGCCAGCAGCTTGGCAGGCGACAGCTCCTACGAGCAGTACTTC

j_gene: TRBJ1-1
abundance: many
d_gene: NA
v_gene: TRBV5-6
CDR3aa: CASSFALEAFF
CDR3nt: TGTGCCAGCAGCTTTGCGCTTGAAGCTTTCTTT